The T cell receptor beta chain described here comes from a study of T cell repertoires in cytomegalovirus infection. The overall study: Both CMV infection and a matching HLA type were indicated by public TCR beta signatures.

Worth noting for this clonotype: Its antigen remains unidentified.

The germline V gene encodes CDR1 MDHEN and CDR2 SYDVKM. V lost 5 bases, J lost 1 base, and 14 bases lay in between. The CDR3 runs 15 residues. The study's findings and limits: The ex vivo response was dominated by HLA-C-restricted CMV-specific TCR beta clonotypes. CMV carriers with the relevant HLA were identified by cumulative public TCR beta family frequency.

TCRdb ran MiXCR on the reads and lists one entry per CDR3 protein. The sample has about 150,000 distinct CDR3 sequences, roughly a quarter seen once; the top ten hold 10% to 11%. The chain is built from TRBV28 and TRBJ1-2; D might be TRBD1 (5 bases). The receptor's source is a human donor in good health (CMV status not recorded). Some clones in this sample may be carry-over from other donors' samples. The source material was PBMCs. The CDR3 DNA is TGTGCCAGCAGTGAACGACAGATACTTAACTATGGCTACACCTTC. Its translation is CASSERQILNYGYTF.